This TCR beta chain was found in a study of cytomegalovirus exposure and HLA in healthy donors. Findings and limits, study-wide: Reports state that TCR beta sequences accurately predicted most subjects' HLA-A and HLA-B alleles. The CMV antigen specificity of three CMV-associated chains was confirmed through in vitro analysis. V- and J-gene trimming in TCR beta was tied to a missense DCLRE1C variant by an analysis performed later.

In germline, CDR1 is SEHNR, CDR2 FQNEAQ (reference sequence). The CDR3 is 12 amino acids. Trimming cost V 3 bases and J 8 bases, with 8 bases left between them. On this clone itself: What it binds is unknown. Other DNA sequences in the sample encode the same CDR3.

PCR employed 60 Vbeta and 13 Jbeta primers. The assay was immunoSEQ multiplex PCR, and TCRdb's table has in-frame clones only and misses some. The sample has around 90,000 clones, around 78% seen once. The sequence came from a man aged 30 to 45 in good health and CMV-seronegative. The chain employs TRBV7-9 and TRBJ2-1, with a possible D match to TRBD2 (6 bases). Material for sequencing was PBMCs. CDR3 sequence reads: CASSLGGDEQFF. The CDR3 DNA sequence: TGTGCCAGCAGCTTGGGCGGGGATGAGCAGTTCTTC.